This T cell receptor beta chain was found in a study of beta chain features in type 1 diabetes (dated by TCRdb to about 2018). For the wider study: No differences in mean age, gender distribution, total cell number or subset yield were found between patients and healthy donors. In the study, recently diagnosed type 1 diabetes patients and matched healthy donors were compared on the TCRB repertoires of their sorted circulating CD4+ T cell subsets. A total of 90 million to 130 million sorted cells were examined across all samples, and a strong correlation was observed between cell number per subset and RNA yield. Whereas all 30 or so donors provided naive and central memory subsets, regulatory and stem cell-like memory subsets were isolated from just 8 patients and roughly 8 healthy donors. Broad study findings and their caveats: Fewer insertions and more nucleotide deletions at VDJ recombination sites were observed in patients with type 1 diabetes, implying thymic rearrangement abnormalities. Shorter templates might have been favored by PCR, but patient and control samples were amplified and corrected together, so both groups would have been affected equally by any skew. Because the HLA sub-analyses included only small numbers of individuals, any influence of HLA type on TCRB rearrangement was left unresolved. Naive, central memory and regulatory TCRB repertoires appeared to be more similar among patients than among healthy donors. Because cDNA was sequenced instead of genomic DNA, activated cells with high expression could be over-represented, although the groups did not differ in activation or CD3 levels. In all four CD4+ subsets, TCRB CDR3 length was moderately but significantly shorter in type 1 diabetes patients.

Each donor gave one peripheral blood draw, approximately 110 mL on average, collected into heparinised tubes. A BD FACSAria II was used to sort naive, central memory, regulatory and stem cell-like memory CD4+ T cells with a panel that included CD45RO, CCR7, CD25, CD127, CD95 and CD27. Purity was above 95% for every sorted population. PBMCs were separated immediately by Lymphoprep density gradient centrifugation and were stained directly, without being cultured. So that batch effects would be minimized, each experiment stained and sorted samples in pairs, pairing one healthy donor with one patient. V loses 6 bases at its end and J loses 4 bases; junction bases beyond the gene matches: 7. The CDR3, from cysteine to phenylalanine, totals 14 residues. Only the CDR3 DNA stays, 42 bases, in frame from base 1. CDR1 is given as GTSNPN and CDR2 as SVGIG, both from the germline V gene (reference sequence).

The entire amount of isolated RNA was reverse transcribed using the High Capacity cDNA Reverse Transcription Kit, so the sequenced TCRB transcripts were expressed ones. Deep immunoSEQ sequencing was applied to naive, central memory and regulatory T cell samples, giving an average of about 3.8 million total reads per sample. Sorted cells were lysed in RLT buffer and RNA was extracted with DNase-treated RNeasy Micro or Mini kits, depending on cell number. To prevent cross-contamination, each cell subset was processed individually, whereas patient and healthy donor samples were processed jointly. The immunoSEQ multiplex PCR was used to amplify TCRB sequences from cDNA, generating 87-bp fragments that spanned the CDR3 region. Amplicons were sequenced on the Illumina HiSeq platform. The study's processing was this. PCR bias was computationally corrected using synthetic template baselines, reads within Hamming distance 2 were collapsed, and singletons that could not be merged were discarded. Reads were aligned against IMGT to assign V, D and J genes, CDR3 length and insertions or deletions at six rearrangement sites. Clonotype counts were normalized to sorted cell number within each subset before computing true diversity and Gini coefficients with the tcR R package. Repertoire sharing was quantified using the overlap coefficient calculated on TCRB nucleotide sequences. TCRdb provides this immuneACCESS table in a form limited to in-frame rearrangements. Some clones are lacking; in checked studies, under half of them reflect an unresolved V gene, and why the rest are absent is not known. Clone size and the V and J calls come from that table; the DNA yielded D and trimming. This sample gives 150,000 to 200,000 clones in total; about 8.3% of them show up just once. The biggest ten clones account for more than 0.5% of the sample.

In this sample, this clone turned up a few times. Its antigen remains unidentified. There are no base qualities to consult, and no much larger clone falls within one base. Sample: central memory CD4+ T cells from blood. The chain joins TRBV30 to TRBJ1-4; a stretch of 8 junction bases matches TRBD1. The TCR originated in a woman between 18 and 29 years old with type 1 diabetes. DNA sequence: TGTGCCTGTTACAGGACAGGGAGTAATGAAAAACTGTTTTTT. Its protein reads: CACYRTGSNEKLFF.